Listed below are T cell receptor beta chains from one sample, sequenced in a study of blood T cell repertoires in COVID-19. Profiling relied on immunoSEQ multiplex PCR, and the TCRdb table lists in-frame clones only, not all of them. This sample has about 180,000 clones, with 89% found just once. The sequenced material came from PBMCs or T cells enriched from blood (not recorded which). These receptor sequences come from a woman aged 40 to 50 with acute COVID-19. Each CDR3 is given with its conserved first and last residue. D genes are given only for firm matches. Part of the rows lack a size; the others show once, few, many or a class for expanded clones.

J gene | D gene | V gene | clone size | CDR3 protein | CDR3 DNA
TRBJ1-2 | TRBD1 | TRBV24-1 | . | CATSDPGQGHLYGYTF | TGTGCCACCAGTGACCCCGGACAGGGCCACTTATATGGCTACACCTTC
TRBJ2-3 | TRBD2 | TRBV19 | . | CASSSRGEDTQYF | TGTGCCAGTAGTTCCCGGGGGGAAGATACGCAGTATTTT
TRBJ1-3 | . | TRBV11-2 | . | CASSLGAGNTIYF | TGTGCCAGCAGCTTAGGGGCCGGAAACACCATATATTTT
TRBJ2-3 | TRBD2 | TRBV2 | . | CASSPWGSGGADTQYF | TGTGCCAGCAGTCCTTGGGGTAGCGGGGGGGCTGATACGCAGTATTTT
TRBJ1-2 | TRBD1 | TRBV19 | few | CASRTSTGTYGYTF | TGTGCCAGTAGAACCTCGACAGGGACCTATGGCTACACCTTC
TRBJ2-3 | . | TRBV2 | . | CASSGRTDTDTQYF | TGTGCCAGCAGTGGGAGGACTGACACAGATACGCAGTATTTT
TRBJ2-7 | TRBD2 | TRBV7-6 | . | CASSLSSGGLNEQYF | TGTGCCAGCAGCCTCTCTAGCGGGGGCCTAAACGAGCAGTACTTC
TRBJ2-7 | TRBD2 | TRBV6-2/TRBV6-3 | . | CASSSPGLAVEQYF | TGTGCCAGCAGTTCTCCGGGACTAGCGGTCGAGCAGTACTTC
TRBJ2-3 | . | TRBV9 | . | CASSVDGQGSTDTQYF | TGTGCCAGCAGCGTAGACGGTCAGGGAAGTACAGATACGCAGTATTTT
TRBJ2-2 | TRBD2 | TRBV12-5 | . | CASGATSGEGTGELFF | TGTGCTAGTGGTGCGACTAGCGGGGAGGGGACCGGGGAGCTGTTTTTT
TRBJ2-3 | TRBD2 | TRBV5-4 | . | CASSRPLAGEADTQYF | TGTGCCAGCAGCCGGCCCCTAGCGGGAGAAGCAGATACGCAGTATTTT
TRBJ1-3 | TRBD1 | TRBV12-5 | . | CASGRDSFGNTIYF | TGTGCTAGTGGTAGGGACAGTTTTGGAAACACCATATATTTT
TRBJ2-1 | . | TRBV15 | . | CATSRGTHNRERDPNEQFF | TGTGCCACCAGCAGAGGCACTCACAACAGGGAAAGGGATCCCAATGAGCAGTTCTTC
TRBJ2-1 | . | TRBV3-1/TRBV3-2 | . | CATSKSQGAYNEQFF | TGTGCCACCTCTAAAAGTCAGGGCGCTTACAATGAGCAGTTCTTC
TRBJ2-7 | TRBD1 | TRBV16 | . | CASSPGQAPTYEQYF | TGTGCCAGCAGCCCCGGACAGGCCCCAACCTACGAGCAGTACTTC
TRBJ2-3 | TRBD2 | TRBV10-1 | once | CASSDFLAGDDTQYF | TGCGCCAGCAGTGATTTCCTAGCGGGGGATGATACGCAGTATTTT
TRBJ1-1 | . | TRBV4-1 | . | CASSQAPRGTEAFF | TGCGCCAGCAGCCAAGCGCCTCGAGGGACTGAAGCTTTCTTT
TRBJ1-5 | TRBD1 | TRBV5-8 | once | CASSFRGQGVNQPQHF | TGTGCCAGCAGCTTCCGAGGACAGGGGGTAAATCAGCCCCAGCATTTT
TRBJ2-2 | TRBD1 | TRBV9 | . | CASSGGGGNTGELFF | TGTGCCAGCAGCGGAGGGGGCGGAAACACCGGGGAGCTGTTTTTT
TRBJ2-7 | TRBD1 | TRBV30 | . | CAWSDRGQRKANYEQYF | TGTGCCTGGAGTGACCGGGGACAGAGAAAGGCAAACTACGAGCAGTACTTC
TRBJ1-4 | TRBD1 | TRBV6-5 | . | CASSLNRDSSGKLFF | TGTGCCAGCAGCTTGAATAGGGACAGCTCGGGAAAACTGTTTTTT
TRBJ1-1 | . | TRBV3-1/TRBV3-2 | . | CASSPRAANTEAFF | TGTGCCAGCAGCCCCCGTGCGGCAAACACTGAAGCTTTCTTT
TRBJ1-6 | . | TRBV6-5 | . | CASSVTGINSPLHF | TGTGCCAGCAGCGTTACAGGGATCAATTCACCCCTCCACTTT
TRBJ2-3 | TRBD2 | TRBV5-1 | . | CASSTGLAGSTDTQYF | TGCGCCAGCAGCACAGGACTAGCGGGAAGCACAGATACGCAGTATTTT
TRBJ2-4 | TRBD1 | TRBV25-1 | once | CASSESPGGAKNIQYF | TGTGCCAGCAGTGAATCCCCAGGGGGAGCCAAAAACATTCAGTACTTC
TRBJ2-1 | . | TRBV3-1/TRBV3-2 | once | CASSQNVNRVEQFF | TGTGCCAGCAGCCAAAACGTCAACAGGGTCGAGCAGTTCTTC
TRBJ1-6 | TRBD1 | TRBV28 | . | CASKSTGDPYNSPLHF | TGTGCCAGCAAGTCGACAGGGGATCCCTATAATTCACCCCTCCACTTT
TRBJ2-5 | TRBD2 | TRBV6-5 | few | CASRKRGEETQYF | TGTGCCAGCAGAAAGCGGGGGGAAGAGACCCAGTACTTC
TRBJ2-1 | TRBD2 | TRBV4-2 | . | CASSQDPPTGGAVGEQFF | TGTGCCAGCAGCCAAGATCCCCCTACCGGGGGGGCAGTGGGTGAGCAGTTCTTC
TRBJ2-1 | . | TRBV5-1 | . | CASSLVGTKSSYNEQFF | TGCGCCAGCAGCTTGGTGGGGACAAAGAGCTCCTACAATGAGCAGTTCTTC
TRBJ1-3 | . | TRBV3-1/TRBV3-2 | few | CASSQDAVGNTIYF | TGTGCCAGCAGCCAAGATGCGGTGGGAAACACCATATATTTT
TRBJ2-1 | TRBD2 | TRBV7-9 | . | CASSQRGGPSNEQFF | TGTGCCAGCAGCCAACGCGGGGGGCCCTCCAATGAGCAGTTCTTC
TRBJ2-7 | TRBD2 | TRBV9 | . | CASSPRGDSYEQYF | TGTGCCAGCAGCCCTCGGGGGGATTCCTACGAGCAGTACTTC
TRBJ2-7 | TRBD2 | TRBV5-1 | . | CASSSTSGRSYEQYF | TGCGCCAGCAGCTCTACTAGCGGGAGGTCCTACGAGCAGTACTTC
TRBJ2-1 | . | TRBV29-1 | . | CSGRWGDEQFF | TGCAGCGGGCGGTGGGGGGATGAGCAGTTCTTC
TRBJ1-2 | TRBD1 | TRBV7-9 | . | CASSPGQGTYGYTF | TGTGCCAGCAGCCCCGGACAGGGAACCTATGGCTACACCTTC
TRBJ2-7 | TRBD2 | TRBV19 | . | CASSMRLAGTYEQYF | TGTGCCAGTAGTATGCGGCTAGCGGGAACCTACGAGCAGTACTTC
TRBJ2-3 | . | TRBV6-4 | . | CASSEGSGTDTQYF | TGTGCCAGCAGTGAGGGCAGTGGCACAGATACGCAGTATTTT
TRBJ1-4 | . | TRBV7-2 | . | CASSLARGGTNEKLFF | TGTGCCAGCAGCTTAGCGCGAGGGGGAACTAATGAAAAACTGTTTTTT
TRBJ1-1 | . | TRBV4-1 | . | CASSLGGENTEAFF | TGCGCCAGCAGCCTAGGAGGGGAGAACACTGAAGCTTTCTTT
TRBJ1-1 | . | TRBV5-6 | . | CASSLEPTGNTEAFF | TGTGCCAGCAGCTTGGAACCGACAGGGAACACTGAAGCTTTCTTT
TRBJ2-5 | . | TRBV7-3 | . | CASSSRLGETQYF | TGTGCCAGCAGCTCCCGACTTGGGGAGACCCAGTACTTC
TRBJ1-5 | . | TRBV2 | . | CASSVRGREGNQPQHF | TGTGCCAGCAGTGTTAGGGGCAGAGAAGGCAATCAGCCCCAGCATTTT
TRBJ2-2 | . | TRBV28 | . | CASTGRLTGELFF | TGTGCCAGCACAGGTCGGCTCACCGGGGAGCTGTTTTTT
TRBJ2-5 | . | TRBV2 | . | CASSVRQIQETQYF | TGTGCCAGCAGTGTCCGACAAATCCAAGAGACCCAGTACTTC
TRBJ1-4 | TRBD1 | TRBV5-6 | . | CASSPRTGGDEKLFF | TGTGCCAGCAGCCCCCGGACAGGGGGAGACGAAAAACTGTTTTTT
TRBJ2-1 | TRBD2 | TRBV11-1 | . | CASSSTGTSGHNEQFF | TGTGCCAGCAGCTCCACCGGGACTAGCGGACACAATGAGCAGTTCTTC
TRBJ2-7 | TRBD2 | TRBV14 | . | CASSRTGGIYEQYF | TGTGCCAGCAGCCGTACGGGAGGAATATACGAGCAGTACTTC
TRBJ1-1 | TRBD1 | TRBV7-8 | . | CASSLTGGRTMNTEAFF | TGTGCCAGCAGCTTAACAGGGGGCCGCACTATGAACACTGAAGCTTTCTTT
TRBJ2-1 | TRBD1 | TRBV4-1 | . | CASSQDPRAGTGGGSYNEQFF | TGCGCCAGCAGCCAAGACCCCAGGGCCGGGACAGGGGGCGGCTCCTACAATGAGCAGTTCTTC
TRBJ2-1 | TRBD2 | TRBV2 | few | CASSATSGRGNEQFF | TGTGCCAGCAGTGCGACTAGCGGGAGGGGCAATGAGCAGTTCTTC
TRBJ2-1 | TRBD2 | TRBV2 | once | CASRGLGYNEQFF | TGTGCCAGCAGAGGACTAGGGTACAATGAGCAGTTCTTC
TRBJ2-1 | TRBD1 | TRBV7-9 | many | CASQGGISYNEQFF | TGTGCCAGCCAAGGGGGCATCTCCTACAATGAGCAGTTCTTC
TRBJ2-7 | TRBD1 | TRBV6-5 | . | CASSYSRQGAHEQYF | TGTGCCAGCAGTTACTCAAGACAGGGGGCCCACGAGCAGTACTTC
TRBJ1-1 | . | TRBV7-6 | . | CASSLTQGMNTEAFF | TGTGCCAGCAGCTTGACCCAGGGGATGAACACTGAAGCTTTCTTT